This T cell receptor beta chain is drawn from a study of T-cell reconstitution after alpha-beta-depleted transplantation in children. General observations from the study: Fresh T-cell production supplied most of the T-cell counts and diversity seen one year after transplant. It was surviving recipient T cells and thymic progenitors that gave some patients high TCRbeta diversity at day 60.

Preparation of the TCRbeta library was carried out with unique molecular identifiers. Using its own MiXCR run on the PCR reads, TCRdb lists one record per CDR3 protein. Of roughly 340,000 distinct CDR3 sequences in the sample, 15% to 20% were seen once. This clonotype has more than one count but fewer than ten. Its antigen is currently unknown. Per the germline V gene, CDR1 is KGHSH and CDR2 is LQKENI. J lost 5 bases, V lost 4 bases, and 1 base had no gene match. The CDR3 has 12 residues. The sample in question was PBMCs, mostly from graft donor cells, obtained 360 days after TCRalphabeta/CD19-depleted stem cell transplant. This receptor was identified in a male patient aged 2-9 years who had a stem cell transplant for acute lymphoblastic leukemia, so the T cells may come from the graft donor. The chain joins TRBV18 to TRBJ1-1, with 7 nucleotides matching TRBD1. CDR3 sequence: CASSQGATEAFF. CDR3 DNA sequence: TGTGCCAGCTCACAGGGGGCGACTGAAGCTTTCTTT.